The entry below gives a single T cell receptor beta chain sequence along with its context. What antigen it recognizes has not been identified. Base quality data are lacking; no much larger clone is found one base away. The source of the sample is a study of T-cell memory formation after mild COVID-19 (dated by TCRdb to about 2021). In the study overall: TCR sequence clusters from the two donors were largely donor specific. Longitudinal TCRalpha and TCRbeta repertoire sequencing tracked T-cell clones expanding and contracting after mild COVID-19 in a couple of donors. The cohort was made up of two young adult volunteers, one female and one male, who were previously healthy.

Results the study describes overall, beyond this receptor: From day 15 to 85, contracting clones showed balanced CD4/CD8 phenotypes, whereas a second wave of clones that expanded from day 15 to 37 leaned towards CD4+. The second-wave clones that peaked on day 37 were not confirmed to be SARS-CoV-2 specific. Some responding clones were detected in pre-infection memory, which suggested that pre-existing cross-reactive memory T cells had joined the SARS-CoV-2 response. Contracting CD4+ clones appeared mostly in the CM and EM memory subsets, whereas CD8+ clones were enriched in EMRA. Only a couple of mild cases were covered by the study, and larger cohorts that include severe cases with pre-infection samples were considered necessary.

Sequenced using an Illumina NovaSeq 6000. cDNA libraries for TCRalpha and TCRbeta were prepared by 5'RACE using constant-segment primers, with sample barcodes and unique molecular identifiers added. Trizol reagent was used to extract RNA from every sample. Libraries were amplified in two PCR steps, with a second sample barcode and Illumina TruSeq adapters added in the second step. Sequencing of the libraries was done on an Illumina NovaSeq, producing 2 x 150 bp paired-end reads. Per the source publication's procedure: Demultiplexing of reads and collapsing into UMI-guided consensus sequences were performed with migec v1.2.7. Using mixcr v2.1.11, UMI consensuses were aligned to TRA and TRB V and J templates and then assembled into clonotypes. Expanded or contracted clonotypes were those called significant by both edgeR and NoisET, with noise models trained on biological replicates. For edgeR calls, the thresholds were a false discovery rate-adjusted p below 0.01 and a log2 fold-change of 1. As an exploratory analysis of dynamics, max-normalized trajectories of the 1000 most abundant clonotypes were examined by PCA with hierarchical clustering. The CD4 or CD8 phenotype of responding clones was assigned using the separately sequenced CD4+ and CD8+ repertoires. The public reads were run again by TCRdb, first through fastp at Q25 and then through MiXCR, and only productive beta chains were kept. Identical CDR3 protein sequences are pooled into one entry, listed with their most common genes and DNA. TCRdb assigned the V and J calls; the authors' analysis was not used. Present in this sample are 40,000 to 45,000 distinct CDR3 sequences, 8.5% to 10% of which were seen just once. 12% of the sample is held by the ten biggest clonotypes.

Ficoll-Paque density gradient centrifugation was used to isolate PBMCs. The CDR3 covers 16 residues, taking in both the cysteine and the phenylalanine. The only DNA kept is the CDR3, 48 bases in frame from the first base. For CDR1 and CDR2, the germline V gene lists SGHVS and FQNEAQ. From V the trimming removes 0 bases and from J it removes 5 bases, while the gene matches leave 8 bases of the junction unaccounted for. The sequenced sample consisted of PBMCs or a T cell subset sorted from them (not recorded which). The source of this sequence is an adult woman who had mild COVID-19 (a few samples of this study predate the infection). The sample titles of this study are shuffled in the database, so cell type and time point are left out; the donor was told from shared clones. The sequence joins TRBV7-8 to TRBJ2-5; 8 middle bases align to TRBD2. The DNA sequence is given as TGTGCCAGCAGCTTAGCGGCGGGGGGCCCTCAGGAGACCCAGTACTTC. This codes for CASSLAAGGPQETQYF.